This T cell receptor (beta chain) was observed in a study of cytomegalovirus exposure and HLA in healthy donors. Per the germline V gene, CDR1 is LNHNV and CDR2 is YYDKDF (reference sequence). The CDR3 length is 13 residues. The germline V and J ends were trimmed by 0 bases and 3 bases, with 6 bases remaining between them. The PCR made use of 60 Vbeta and 13 Jbeta primers. Repertoires were generated with immunoSEQ multiplex PCR, while TCRdb's copy carries only in-frame clones and drops some. The sample holds just over 150,000 clones, nearly 80% seen once. The sample comprised PBMCs. The sequence was obtained from a woman in her thirties or forties in good health and CMV-seronegative. This rearrangement joins TRBV15 to TRBJ2-7; TRBD2 is a possible D gene (6 bases). This CDR3 is CATSREGGYEQYF. The DNA for the CDR3 is TGTGCCACCAGCAGAGAGGGGGGCTACGAGCAGTACTTC.